This T cell receptor beta chain was documented in a study of identical twins. This clonotype appeared a few times. Antigen: not known. CDR1 and CDR2 from the germline V gene are SEHNR and FQNEAQ (reference sequence). The V end was cut by 8 bases, the J end by 4 bases, with 9 bases between. The CDR3 extends over 11 amino acids. TCRdb re-derived calls from the 5' RACE reads in MiXCR, one entry per CDR3 protein. Of about 530,000 distinct CDR3 sequences in the sample, 20% to 25% were seen once. The study's findings and limits: Excess sharing between twins was weaker in beta out-of-frame sequences. In drawing conclusions, the study used cross-sectional statistical analysis and did not follow the same donors. Analyses of zero insertions could be partly confounded by invariant MAIT and iNKT cells.

The same sample was also used in a study of yellow fever vaccine responses in identical twins.

The chain has TRBV7-9 and TRBJ2-7, with a weak D call TRBD1 (6 bases). The TCR comes from a woman aged 18 to 35 in good health. The sequenced material came from CD4+ T cells sorted from blood. CDR3: CASGRGYEQYF. The CDR3 nucleotides read TGTGCCAGCGGCAGGGGTTACGAGCAGTACTTC.